This TCR beta chain was identified in a study of T cell changes during pregnancy in multiple sclerosis. Clones were sequenced by immunoSEQ multiplex PCR, and TCRdb holds only the in-frame ones, with some missing. Of roughly 73,000 clones listed, approximately 94% are singletons. This CDR3 is built from 18 residues. The V gene end was trimmed by 4 bases and the J gene end by 0 bases; junction bases not matched to a gene: 12. The V gene's germline CDR1 is SGDLS and CDR2 YYNGEE. The receptor's source is a female donor in good health, enrolled as a control in a pregnancy study. The starting material was peripheral blood, obtained in the second trimester of pregnancy. This chain connects TRBV9 to TRBJ2-1, with TRBD1 matching over 8 bases. The CDR3: CASSFYFGGQGSYNEQFF. In nucleotides, the CDR3 is TGTGCCAGCAGCTTTTACTTCGGCGGACAGGGCTCCTACAATGAGCAGTTCTTC.